This T cell receptor beta chain is drawn from a study of shared T cell receptors in the human thymus. The data were produced by immunoSEQ multiplex PCR, yet TCRdb's version contains in-frame clones alone and is incomplete. This sample carries roughly 660,000 clones, over 75% of them seen once, and the ten largest clones take 0.0095% to 0.012%. This sample also appeared in a second study, on human thymus T cells. That publication notes: Resections that were taken during corrective heart surgery supplied the thymus tissue. Gene usage for V and J segments appeared biased in thymic and blood repertoires. Related work showed strongly overlapping thymic repertoires across unrelated individuals.

The source of this sequence is a boy younger than two with a congenital heart defect. Input material: thymocytes.

CDR3 sequence: CASSEGSGRVKDTQYF. The CDR3 nucleotides read TGTGCCAGCAGTGAGGGTTCCGGGAGGGTTAAAGATACGCAGTATTTT. This rearrangement joins TRBV2 to TRBJ2-3, with 8 bases aligning to TRBD2. The germline CDR1 and CDR2 sequences are SNHLY and FYNNEI. Trimming cost V 3 bases and J 5 bases; bases outside gene matches: 10. This CDR3 region has 16 residues.